The sequence of this T cell receptor beta chain was determined in a study of shared clonotypes between healthy human individuals. The CDR3 sequence is 15 residues long. Germline CDR1 reads MGHDK; CDR2 reads SYGVNS. Trimming took 6 bases from V and 5 from J; bases not matched to a gene: 4. This table comes from immunoSEQ multiplex PCR, and its TCRdb copy is limited to in-frame clones, with some not included. The sample includes about 2.3 million clones, roughly 90% seen only once; the top ten take roughly 0.34%. The clonotype comes from a young man in good health. Some clones in this sample may be carry-over from other donors' samples. The material sequenced was naive CD4+ T cells from PBMCs. Subset: CD45RA+ positively selected. The V call is TRBV25-1, the J call TRBJ2-1; 13 nucleotides match TRBD2. This chain's CDR3 is CASRLAGGAHNEQFF. CDR3 coding DNA: TGTGCCAGCAGACTAGCGGGAGGGGCCCACAATGAGCAGTTCTTC.